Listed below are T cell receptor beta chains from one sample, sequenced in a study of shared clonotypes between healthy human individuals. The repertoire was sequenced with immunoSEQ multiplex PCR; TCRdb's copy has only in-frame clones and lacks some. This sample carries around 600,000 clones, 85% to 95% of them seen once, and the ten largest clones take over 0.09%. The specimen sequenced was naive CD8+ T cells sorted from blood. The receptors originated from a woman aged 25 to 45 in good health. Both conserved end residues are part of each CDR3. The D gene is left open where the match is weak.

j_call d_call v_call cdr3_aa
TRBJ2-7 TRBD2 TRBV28 CASSVPPASGTYEQYF
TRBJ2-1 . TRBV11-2 CASSLGIRSSYNEQFF
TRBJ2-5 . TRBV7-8 CASSPLGGSGETQYF
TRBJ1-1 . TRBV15 CATSREGGWTEAFF
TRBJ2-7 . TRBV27 CASSLRGTYEQYF
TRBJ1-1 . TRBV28 CASSFTGTLNTEAFF
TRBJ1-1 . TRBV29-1 CSVNGRENTEAFF
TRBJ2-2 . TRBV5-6 CASSHRGYTGELFF
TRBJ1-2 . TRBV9 CASSGAGGSNYGYTF
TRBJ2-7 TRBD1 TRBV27 CASRTGSHEQYF
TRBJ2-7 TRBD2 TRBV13 CASSLRLAGNEQYF
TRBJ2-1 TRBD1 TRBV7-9 CASSFTRDRGYNEQFF
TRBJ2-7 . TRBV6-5 CASSYGGPVEQYF
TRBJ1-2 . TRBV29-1 CSVGGQYGYTF
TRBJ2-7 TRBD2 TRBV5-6 CASSFGTTNLYEQYF
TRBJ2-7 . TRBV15 CATSRGSMYEQYF